The clone carrying this TCR beta chain was detected only a few times. No antigen is known for it. The sample is drawn from a study of cytomegalovirus exposure and HLA in healthy donors. Study context: It was reported in a later analysis that the 95 to 150 validation repertoires used the same platform as the roughly 700 first-cohort repertoires. General study results and limits: Reports indicated that the classifier achieved high specificity and sensitivity in diagnosing cytomegalovirus status. While the bulk of TCR sequences proved rare, some public TCRs turned up in many donors. Confirmation was obtained in vitro that a few CMV-associated chains are specific for CMV antigens.

V trimming: 3 bases; J trimming: 6 bases; junction bases outside the gene matches: 2. Per germline, CDR1 SGHDT and CDR2 YYEEEE. The CDR3 contains 12 residues. Produced via immunoSEQ multiplex PCR; TCRdb's table is partial and in-frame only. The profile shows about 330,000 clones, approximately 90% of them singletons. The clonotype was recovered from a woman aged 18-29 years in good health and CMV-seronegative. The sequenced sample consisted of PBMCs. The chain recombines TRBV5-6 with TRBJ1-2, with 7 bases that match TRBD1. CDR3 amino acids: CASSYTGDGYTF. The CDR3 coding sequence is TGTGCCAGCAGCTATACAGGGGATGGCTACACCTTC.